Sequencing of this T cell receptor beta chain was carried out in a study of T-cell memory formation after mild COVID-19. Per germline, CDR1 SEHNR and CDR2 FQNEAQ (reference sequence). V was pared by 5 bases and J by 2 bases, with 12 bases between. The CDR3 length is 15 residues. This clonotype was counted at least ten times. TCRdb re-called the 5' RACE reads through MiXCR, storing one row per CDR3 protein. The sample comprises nearly 200,000 distinct CDR3 sequences, around 17% of which are singletons, and 2.4% rests with the top ten. The material sequenced was PBMCs or a T cell subset sorted from them (not recorded which). The V gene is TRBV7-9, the J gene TRBJ2-2; D is unclear. The source is an adult woman who had mild COVID-19 (a few samples of this study predate the infection). Cell type and time point are not known. In nucleotides, the CDR3 is TGTGCCAGCAGCCAGTGGGGAAGTAACACCGGGGAGCTGTTTTTT. This gives the protein CASSQWGSNTGELFF. The full variable domain, rest sourced from reference TRBV7-9 and TRBJ2-2, is DTGVSQNPRHKITKRGQNVTFRCDPISEHNRLYWYRQTLGQGPEFLTYFQNEAQLEKSRLLSDRFSAERPKGSFSTLEIQRTEQGDSAMYLCASSQWGSNTGELFFGEGSRLTVL.